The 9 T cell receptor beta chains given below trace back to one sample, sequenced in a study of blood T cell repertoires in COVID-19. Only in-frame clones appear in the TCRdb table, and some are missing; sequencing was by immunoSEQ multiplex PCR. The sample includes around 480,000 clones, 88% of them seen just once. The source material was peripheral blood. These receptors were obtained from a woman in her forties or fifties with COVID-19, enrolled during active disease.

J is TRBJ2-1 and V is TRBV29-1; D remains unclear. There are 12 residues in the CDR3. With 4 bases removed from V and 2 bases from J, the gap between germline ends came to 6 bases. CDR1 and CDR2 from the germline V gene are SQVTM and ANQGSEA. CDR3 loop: CSVGRAYNEQFF. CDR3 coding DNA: TGCAGCGTTGGTCGAGCCTACAATGAGCAGTTCTTC.

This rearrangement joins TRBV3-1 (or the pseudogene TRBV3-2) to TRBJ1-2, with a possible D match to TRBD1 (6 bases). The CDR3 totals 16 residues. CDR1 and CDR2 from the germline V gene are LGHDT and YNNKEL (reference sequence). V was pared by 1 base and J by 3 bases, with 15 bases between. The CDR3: CASSQGAGVQDYGYTF. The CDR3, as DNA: TGTGCCAGCAGCCAAGGGGCAGGGGTACAGGACTATGGCTACACCTTC.

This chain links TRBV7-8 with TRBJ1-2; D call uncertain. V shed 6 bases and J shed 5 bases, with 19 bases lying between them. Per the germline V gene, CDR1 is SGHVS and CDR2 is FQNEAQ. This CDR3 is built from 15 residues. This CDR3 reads CASSRDDRDPYGYTF. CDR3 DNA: TGTGCCAGCAGTCGTGACGACCGGGATCCTTATGGCTACACCTTC.

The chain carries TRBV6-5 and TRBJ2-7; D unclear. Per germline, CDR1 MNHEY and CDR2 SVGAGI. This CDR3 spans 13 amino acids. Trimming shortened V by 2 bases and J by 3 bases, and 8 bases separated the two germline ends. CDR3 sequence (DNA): TGTGCCAGCAGTTACGGGCCACTCTACGAGCAGTACTTC. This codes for CASSYGPLYEQYF.

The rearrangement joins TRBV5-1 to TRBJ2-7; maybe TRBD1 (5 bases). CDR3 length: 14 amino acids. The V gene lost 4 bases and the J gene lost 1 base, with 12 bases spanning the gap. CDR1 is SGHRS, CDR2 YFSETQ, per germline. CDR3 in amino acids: CASSRAGPSYEQYF. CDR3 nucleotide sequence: TGCGCCAGCAGCCGTGCAGGGCCGTCCTACGAGCAGTACTTC.

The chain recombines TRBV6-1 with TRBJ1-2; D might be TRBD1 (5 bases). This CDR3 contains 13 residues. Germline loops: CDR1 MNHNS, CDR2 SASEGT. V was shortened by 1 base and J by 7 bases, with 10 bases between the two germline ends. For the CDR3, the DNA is TGTGCCAGCAGTGAAGGCCAGGGTGGTGGCTACACCTTC. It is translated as CASSEGQGGGYTF.

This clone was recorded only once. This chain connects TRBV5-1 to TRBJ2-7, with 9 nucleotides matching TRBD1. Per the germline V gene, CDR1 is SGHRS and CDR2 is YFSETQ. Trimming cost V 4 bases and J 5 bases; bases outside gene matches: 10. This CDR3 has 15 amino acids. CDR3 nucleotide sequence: TGCGCCAGCAGCCCCACGGACAGGGGTACCCACGAGCAGTACTTC. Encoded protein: CASSPTDRGTHEQYF.

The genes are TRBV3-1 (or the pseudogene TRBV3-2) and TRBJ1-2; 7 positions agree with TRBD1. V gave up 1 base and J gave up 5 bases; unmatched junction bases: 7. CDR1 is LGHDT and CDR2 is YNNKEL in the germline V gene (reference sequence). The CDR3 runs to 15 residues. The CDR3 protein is CASSQGGQGGYGYTF. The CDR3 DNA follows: TGTGCCAGCAGCCAAGGGGGGCAGGGGGGTTATGGCTACACCTTC.

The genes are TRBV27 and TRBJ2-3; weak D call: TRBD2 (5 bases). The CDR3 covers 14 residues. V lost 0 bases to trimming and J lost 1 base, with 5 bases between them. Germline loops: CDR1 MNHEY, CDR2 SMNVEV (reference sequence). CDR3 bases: TGTGCCAGCAGTTTATCGGAGGGCACAGATACGCAGTATTTT. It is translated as CASSLSEGTDTQYF.